The 5 T cell receptor beta chains below come from one sample, sequenced in a study of memory CD4+ T cells and cytomegalovirus serostatus. The sort gate was single viable CD3+CD4+CD8-CD45RO+ cells for memory CD4+ T cells. Clones were read by immunoSEQ multiplex PCR, and TCRdb kept only the in-frame ones, dropping some. The sample lists approximately 52,000 clones, around four fifths occurring once. Sequences were obtained from memory CD4+ T cells from blood. The receptors were sampled from an adult in good health and CMV-seronegative.

The rearrangement joins TRBV19 to TRBJ2-6, with 9 bases that match TRBD1. Germline V gene lookup returns CDR1 LNHDA and CDR2 SQIVND (reference sequence). The junction had 8 bases not matched to a gene; V was cut back by 10 bases and J by 1 base. The CDR3 sequence is 16 residues long. CDR3 coding DNA: TGTGCCACCTCCGAGACAGGGGGTTCTGGGGCCAACGTCCTGACTTTC. Amino acids: CATSETGGSGANVLTF.

This clone was found a few times. The CDR3 coding sequence is TGTGCCAGCAGTCCACTCCAGGGTCTCTCCTACAATGAGCAGTTCTTC. Its protein is CASSPLQGLSYNEQFF. The V gene is TRBV7-8, the J gene TRBJ2-1; weak D call: TRBD1 (5 bases). V was trimmed by 6 bases and J by 0 bases, leaving 15 bases between them. This CDR3 is built from 16 residues. Germline V CDR1 and CDR2: SGHVS, FQNEAQ.

The chain has TRBV5-6 and TRBJ2-1, with a possible D match to TRBD1 (7 bases). Trimming left V 0 bases short and J 3 bases short, with 10 bases between. The germline V gene has CDR1 SGHDT and CDR2 YYEEEE. This CDR3 region has 15 residues. CDR3 bases: TGTGCCAGCAGCTTGGGGCAGGGGGGCTACAATGAGCAGTTCTTC. It translates to CASSLGQGGYNEQFF.

The V gene is TRBV7-8, the J gene TRBJ2-2; D is perhaps TRBD1 or TRBD2 (6 bases each). From germline, CDR1 is SGHVS and CDR2 FQNEAQ. The CDR3 extends over 16 amino acids. With 1 base removed from V and 0 bases from J, the gap between germline ends came to 9 bases. DNA of the CDR3: TGTGCCAGCAGCTTAGTAGGGGGGCCGAACACCGGGGAGCTGTTTTTT. This sequence encodes CASSLVGGPNTGELFF.

This clone has ten or more counts. The chain carries TRBV5-6 and TRBJ2-2; D ambiguous. Germline assignment: CDR1 SGHDT and CDR2 YYEEEE. V was trimmed by 6 bases and J by 4 bases, leaving 13 bases between them. The CDR3 covers 14 residues. The CDR3 coding sequence is TGTGCCAGCACACTAACCTTGGGCACCGGGGAGCTGTTTTTT. Protein: CASTLTLGTGELFF. Full variable domain (outside the CDR3, taken from reference TRBV5-6 and TRBJ2-2): DAGVTQSPTHLIKTRGQQVTLRCSPKSGHDTVSWYQQALGQGPQFIFQYYEEEERQRGNFPDRFSGHQFPNYSSELNVNALLLGDSALYLCASTLTLGTGELFFGEGSRLTVL.